The 2 T cell receptor beta chains in this list originate from one sample, sequenced in a study of blood T cell repertoires in COVID-19 (dated by TCRdb to about 2020). Library preparation employed the immunoSEQ multiplex PCR assay. TCRdb carries this immuneACCESS record with in-frame sequences only. Its versions omit some clonotypes, under half of them owing to an unresolved V gene in the studies checked, with the rest unexplained. Within this sample are about 260,000 clones, with roughly nine tenths of them counted one time only. Of the sample, 3.6% is held by the ten largest clones. The specimen was peripheral blood. The receptor set was obtained from a man younger than 35 with active or convalescent COVID-19.

The rearrangement joins TRBV15 to TRBJ2-1, with D possibly being TRBD2 (5 bases). Trimming took off 8 bases at V and 0 bases at J, with 14 bases between the two ends. The CDR3 is 15 amino acids. Germline V gives CDR1 LNHNV, CDR2 YYDKDF (reference sequence). In DNA, the CDR3 is TGTGCCACCTTAGGAGGTTCGCACTCCTACAATGAGCAGTTCTTC. Translated, it gives CATLGGSHSYNEQFF.

The chain is built from TRBV11-3 and TRBJ2-3, with D tentatively TRBD2 (6 bases). The germline V gene encodes CDR1 SGHNT and CDR2 YENEEA. The CDR3 loop spans 13 amino acids. V was clipped by 2 bases and J by 8 bases, with 11 bases between them. The CDR3 is CASSLNMGGTQYF. The CDR3 nucleotides read TGTGCCAGCAGCTTAAATATGGGGGGTACGCAGTATTTT. Full variable domain (remainder filled in from reference TRBV11-3 and TRBJ2-3): EAGVVQSPRYKIIEKKQPVAFWCNPISGHNTLYWYLQNLGQGPELLIRYENEEAVDDSQLPKDRFSAERLKGVDSTLKIQPAELGDSAVYLCASSLNMGGTQYFGPGTRLTVL.